The T cell receptor (beta chain) under discussion was sequenced for a study of CD4 and CD8 cells across lung adenocarcinoma regions. Donors had localized lung adenocarcinoma, a non-small cell lung cancer. As for this clonotype: At one of its ends the junction is not consistent with the germline gene, which may arise from a read error.

CDR3 length equals 13 residues. Germline assignment: CDR1 MNHEY and CDR2 SMNVEV (reference sequence). One entry per CDR3 protein results from TCRdb running MiXCR on the PCR reads. The sample lists about 7,700 distinct CDR3 sequences; around 41% were seen once. Sequenced material: CD4+ T cells from the margin of a lung tumor. The TCR sequence derives from a male donor with lung adenocarcinoma. The CD4 and CD8 labels of this study may be unreliable. The chain combines TRBV27 with TRBJ2-3; D is unclear. In DNA form, the CDR3 reads TGTGCCAGGGGGATGCAAAGCAAAAACATGCAGTACTTT. It specifies CARGMQSKNMQYF.